The 19 T cell receptor beta chains in this list originate from one sample, sequenced in a study of early stage breast cancer tumors. Some clones are missing from TCRdb's copy, which holds only in-frame ones; the method was immunoSEQ multiplex PCR. The data hold about 6,000 clones, with over 60% observed a single time. Sequenced sample: normal breast tissue next to the tumor. The receptors shown here come from a person aged 70 to 85 with breast cancer.

The genes are TRBV6-5 and TRBJ1-2; no reliable D call. Trimming pared 6 bases from V and 6 bases from J, leaving 11 bases between. The germline V gene encodes CDR1 MNHEY and CDR2 SVGAGI. This CDR3 has 12 residues. The CDR3 region is CASSSRFDGYTF. For the CDR3, the DNA is TGTGCCAGCAGCTCGAGGTTCGATGGCTACACCTTC.

This chain joins TRBV5-1 and TRBJ1-5; TRBD1 matches at 7 bases. CDR1 is SGHRS, CDR2 YFSETQ, per germline. The CDR3 length is 14 residues. V shed 1 base and J 5 bases; nucleotides not matched to a gene: 3. The CDR3 coding sequence is TGCGCCAGCAGCTTGACAGGGGAGTATCAGCCCCAGCATTTT. Its translation is CASSLTGEYQPQHF.

The chain employs TRBV5-1 and TRBJ1-5, with 9 bases identical to TRBD1. Germline CDR1 reads SGHRS; CDR2 reads YFSETQ. CDR3 length: 15 amino acids. Trimming took 0 bases from V and 6 from J; bases not matched to a gene: 4. The CDR3 sequence: CASSLDGTGTQPQHF. CDR3 coding DNA: TGCGCCAGCAGCTTGGATGGGACAGGGACTCAGCCCCAGCATTTT.

This clone has a single count. V usage is TRBV5-1 and J usage is TRBJ2-1, with 12 bases fitting TRBD2. Trimming took 4 bases from V and 8 from J; bases not matched to a gene: 7. CDR1 and CDR2 (germline): SGHRS, YFSETQ. The CDR3 runs to 15 residues. For the CDR3, the DNA is TGCGCCAGCAGCCCATGGACTAGCGGGGCGGATGAGCAGTTCTTC. Translation: CASSPWTSGADEQFF.

This clone was seen once. The V and J genes are TRBV7-2 and TRBJ2-2; 9 bases map to TRBD2. The CDR3 is 15 amino acids. V was pared by 5 bases and J by 1 base, with 2 bases of the junction left unmatched. From germline, CDR1 is SGHTA and CDR2 FQGNSA. The CDR3 loop is CASSRTSVNTGELFF. DNA for the CDR3: TGTGCCAGCAGCCGGACTAGCGTGAACACCGGGGAGCTGTTTTTT.

This sequence joins TRBV6-5 and TRBJ2-5, with D hard to call. This CDR3 is built from 15 residues. Germline V CDR1 and CDR2: MNHEY, SVGAGI. V was shortened by 0 bases and J by 2 bases, with 10 bases between the two germline ends. DNA of the CDR3: TGTGCCAGCAGTTACTCGAAGGCGGTACAAGAGACCCAGTACTTC. Protein sequence: CASSYSKAVQETQYF.

The chain recombines TRBV11-2 with TRBJ2-7; D uncertain. Per the germline V gene, CDR1 is SGHAT and CDR2 is FQNNGV. The CDR3 loop spans 13 amino acids. V was trimmed by 3 bases and J by 4 bases, leaving 10 bases between them. The CDR3 DNA reads TGTGCCAGCAGCTTGGGCTATTTATACGAGCAGTACTTC. This gives the protein CASSLGYLYEQYF. Filled out from reference TRBV11-2 and TRBJ2-7, the complete variable domain reads EAGVAQSPRYKIIEKRQSVAFWCNPISGHATLYWYQQILGQGPKLLIQFQNNGVVDDSQLPKDRFSAERLKGVDSTLKIQPAKLEDSAVYLCASSLGYLYEQYFGPGTRLTVT.

The chain combines TRBV4-2 with TRBJ1-4; TRBD1 aligns across 10 bases. The CDR3 is 17 amino acids. Looked up from germline, CDR1 is LGHNA and CDR2 is YNFKEQ. J was trimmed by 8 bases and V by 0 bases; bases with no gene match: 9. CDR3 protein: CASSQDYGQGGYEKLFF. The CDR3 region has the DNA TGTGCCAGCAGCCAAGATTACGGACAGGGGGGGTACGAAAAACTGTTTTTT.

A few counts support this clone. The rearrangement links TRBV10-1 to TRBJ1-5, with a possible D match to TRBD1 (6 bases). V was pared by 6 bases and J by 3 bases, with 9 bases between. The CDR3 length is 13 residues. Germline CDR1 WNHNN, CDR2 SYGVQD (reference sequence). CDR3 nucleotide sequence: TGCGCCAGCAGCAGGGGCCACAATCAGCCCCAGCATTTT. As protein: CASSRGHNQPQHF.

This rearrangement joins TRBV7-6 to TRBJ2-3, with TRBD2 identical over 11 bases. The J segment lost 4 bases and the V segment lost 5 bases, leaving 11 bases of the junction unmatched. Germline V gives CDR1 SGHVS, CDR2 FNYEAQ. The CDR3 spans 17 residues. In DNA form, the CDR3 reads TGTGCCAGCAGCACATCCCTAGCGGGGGGAAATTCAGATACGCAGTATTTT. Its translation: CASSTSLAGGNSDTQYF.

This clone was observed a few times. V usage is TRBV7-9 and J usage is TRBJ2-7; 10 bases line up with TRBD1. Germline V gene sequence: CDR1 SEHNR, CDR2 FQNEAQ (reference sequence). After removal of 4 bases from V and 6 bases from J, the junction contained 6 bases not matched to a gene. The CDR3 loop spans 14 amino acids. CDR3 sequence reads: CASSSRTGGPEQYF. The CDR3 coding sequence is TGTGCCAGCAGCTCGAGGACAGGGGGACCCGAGCAGTACTTC.

This clone is a singleton in its sample. The DNA for the CDR3 is TGTGCCAGCTCACCACCTGGGAGTCCCTACAATGAGCAGTTCTTC. Protein product: CASSPPGSPYNEQFF. V is TRBV18 and J is TRBJ2-1, with TRBD2 as a possible D gene (5 bases). V dropped 0 bases and J dropped 2 bases, with 8 bases sitting between them. Germline CDR1 and CDR2: KGHSH and LQKENI. The CDR3 totals 15 residues. The full variable domain, completed using reference TRBV18 and TRBJ2-1, is NAGVMQNPRHLVRRRGQEARLRCSPMKGHSHVYWYRQLPEEGLKFMVYLQKENIIDESGMPKERFSAEFPKEGPSILRIQQVVRGDSAAYFCASSPPGSPYNEQFFGPGTRLTVL.

The CDR3 bases are TGTGCCAGTAGGTTACGGACAGCTGGAAACACCATATATTTT. It yields the protein CASRLRTAGNTIYF. The chain carries TRBV19 and TRBJ1-3; perhaps TRBD1 as D (6 bases). CDR1 is LNHDA, CDR2 SQIVND, per germline (reference sequence). The CDR3 is 14 amino acids. Trimming pared 6 bases from V and 2 bases from J, leaving 11 bases between. The full variable domain, in which reference TRBV19 and TRBJ1-3 provide the parts outside the CDR3, is DGGITQSPKYLFRKEGQNVTLSCEQNLNHDAMYWYRQDPGQGLRLIYYSQIVNDFQKGDIAEGYSVSREKKESFPLTVTSAQKNPTAFYLCASRLRTAGNTIYFGEGSWLTVV.

The genes are TRBV6-5 and TRBJ2-1; TRBD2 aligns across 9 bases. The ends lost 6 bases at V and 3 bases at J; junction bases unmatched: 6. There are 15 residues in the CDR3. Germline lookup yields CDR1 MNHEY and CDR2 SVGAGI. Written as DNA, the CDR3 is TGTGCCAGCAGCCCTCTAGCGGGAATCTACAATGAGCAGTTCTTC. This encodes CASSPLAGIYNEQFF.

V usage is TRBV5-6 and J usage is TRBJ2-1; no firm D call. The V gene lost 6 bases and the J gene lost 9 bases, with 13 bases spanning the gap. CDR1 is SGHDT, CDR2 YYEEEE, per germline. CDR3 length equals 12 residues. The CDR3 spells CASITWSGEQFF. The CDR3 DNA is TGTGCCAGCATTACATGGTCGGGTGAGCAGTTCTTC.

This chain uses TRBV4-2 with TRBJ1-2, with 9 bases lining up with TRBD1. Trimming took 4 bases from V and 2 from J; bases not matched to a gene: 5. Germline CDR1 is LGHNA and CDR2 is YNFKEQ. The length of the CDR3 is 15 residues. In DNA, the CDR3 is TGTGCCAGCAGCCGAGAACAGGGGGCCAACTATGGCTACACCTTC. This sequence encodes CASSREQGANYGYTF.

The chain has TRBV6-6 and TRBJ2-1, with TRBD2 matching over 10 bases. The CDR3 extends over 16 amino acids. Germline V gene sequence: CDR1 MNHNY, CDR2 SVGAGI (reference sequence). V lost 4 bases to trimming and J lost 9 bases; unmatched junction nucleotides: 12. The CDR3 loop is CASSSLAGVIGGEQFF. CDR3 DNA: TGTGCCAGCAGTTCCCTAGCGGGAGTGATAGGAGGTGAGCAGTTCTTC.

This chain links TRBV5-1 with TRBJ2-5, with no clear D. V lost 0 bases to trimming and J lost 1 base, with 13 bases between them. The CDR3 runs 16 residues. The germline CDR1 and CDR2 sequences are SGHRS and YFSETQ. DNA for the CDR3: TGCGCCAGCAGCTTGGGGGCCCACAACTCCCAAGAGACCCAGTACTTC. Translated: CASSLGAHNSQETQYF.

The V call is TRBV19, the J call TRBJ2-1; 7 nucleotides match TRBD1. The CDR3 is made up of 14 amino acids. The germline gives CDR1 LNHDA, CDR2 SQIVND (reference sequence). With V trimmed by 5 bases and J by 4 bases, 5 bases remained unmatched. The CDR3 sequence: CASSLGDRYNEQFF. The CDR3 DNA sequence: TGTGCCAGTAGTCTTGGGGACAGATACAATGAGCAGTTCTTC.